This TCR beta chain emerged from a study of PD-1 blockade in classical Hodgkin lymphoma. Study-wide background: With a 2-week interval, patients received intravenous nivolumab at 3 mg/kg.

Sequencing used immunoSEQ multiplex PCR; TCRdb keeps in-frame clones, though not all of them. The top ten clones hold roughly 10% of a sample with 40,000 to 55,000 clones, roughly 86% of them seen once. With regard to this clone: Its antigen is currently unknown.

Broader study findings: For complete responders, baseline diversity was comparable to that of newly diagnosed patients. Patients who began taking nivolumab under 1 year after ASCT were left out.

Each patient experienced a relapse that followed autologous stem cell transplantation, and brentuximab vedotin exposure varied. Trimming stripped 11 bases from V and 0 bases from J, with 17 bases between. Germline lookup yields CDR1 MDHEN and CDR2 SYDVKM. The CDR3 covers 14 residues. This sequence joins TRBV28 and TRBJ2-7; D is unresolved. The TCR comes from a human donor with classical Hodgkin lymphoma. The specimen was peripheral blood mononuclear cells (PBMCs), collected at baseline. The CDR3 DNA is TGTGCCTCACAACTTAGACGGAACTCCTACGAGCAGTACTTC. Protein product: CASQLRRNSYEQYF.